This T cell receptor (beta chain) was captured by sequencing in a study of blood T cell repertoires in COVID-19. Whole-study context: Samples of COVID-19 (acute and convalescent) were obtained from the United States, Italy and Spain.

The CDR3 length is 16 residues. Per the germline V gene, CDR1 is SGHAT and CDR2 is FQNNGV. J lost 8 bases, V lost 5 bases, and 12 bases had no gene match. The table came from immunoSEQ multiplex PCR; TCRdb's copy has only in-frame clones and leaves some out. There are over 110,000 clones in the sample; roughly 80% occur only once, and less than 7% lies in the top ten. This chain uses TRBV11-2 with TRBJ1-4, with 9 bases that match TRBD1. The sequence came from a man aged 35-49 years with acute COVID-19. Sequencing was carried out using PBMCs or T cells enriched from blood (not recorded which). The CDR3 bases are TGTGCCAGCAGCACGGACAGGGGAAACCTTAGGGAAAAACTGTTTTTT. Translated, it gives CASSTDRGNLREKLFF.